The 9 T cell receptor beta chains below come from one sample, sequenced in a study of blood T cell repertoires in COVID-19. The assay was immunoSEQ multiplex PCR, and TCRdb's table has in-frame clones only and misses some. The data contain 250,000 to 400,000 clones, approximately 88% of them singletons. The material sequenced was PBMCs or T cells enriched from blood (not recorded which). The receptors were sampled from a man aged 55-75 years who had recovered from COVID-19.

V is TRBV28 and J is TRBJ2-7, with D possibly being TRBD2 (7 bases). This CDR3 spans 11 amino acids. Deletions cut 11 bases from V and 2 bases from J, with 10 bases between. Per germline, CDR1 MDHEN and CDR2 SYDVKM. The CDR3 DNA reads TGTGCCTCCGGGGGGCCCTACGAGCAGTACTTC. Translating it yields CASGGPYEQYF. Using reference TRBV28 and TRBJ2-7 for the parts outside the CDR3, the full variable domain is DVKVTQSSRYLVKRTGEKVFLECVQDMDHENMFWYRQDPGLGLRLIYFSYDVKMKEKGDIPEGYSVSREKKERFSLILESASTNQTSMYLCASGGPYEQYFGPGTRLTVT.

CDR3 protein: CASNMPGGGGRVGDTQYF. The CDR3 coding sequence is TGTGCCAGCAACATGCCTGGCGGAGGCGGGAGGGTAGGAGATACGCAGTATTTT. V usage is TRBV2 and J usage is TRBJ2-3; 9 nucleotides agree with TRBD2. Germline-derived CDR1 and CDR2 are SNHLY and FYNNEI. This CDR3 has 18 amino acids. V lost 7 bases, J lost 5 bases, and 19 bases stayed unmatched.

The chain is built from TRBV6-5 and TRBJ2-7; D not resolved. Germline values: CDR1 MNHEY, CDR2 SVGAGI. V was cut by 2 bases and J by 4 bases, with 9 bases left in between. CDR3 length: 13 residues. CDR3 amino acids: CASSYLSPYEQYF. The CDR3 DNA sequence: TGTGCCAGCAGTTACCTATCACCTTACGAGCAGTACTTC.

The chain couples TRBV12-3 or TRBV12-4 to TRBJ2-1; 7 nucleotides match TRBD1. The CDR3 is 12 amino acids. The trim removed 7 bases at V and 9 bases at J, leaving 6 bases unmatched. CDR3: CASKYRDSEQFF. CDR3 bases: TGTGCCAGCAAATACAGGGACAGTGAGCAGTTCTTC.

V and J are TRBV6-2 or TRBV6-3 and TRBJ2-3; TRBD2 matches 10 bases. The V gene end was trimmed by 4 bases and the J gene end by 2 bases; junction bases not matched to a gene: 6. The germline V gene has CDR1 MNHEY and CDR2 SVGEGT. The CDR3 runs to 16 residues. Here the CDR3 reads CASSSRTSGTTDTQYF. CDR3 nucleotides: TGTGCCAGCAGTTCCCGGACTAGCGGAACCACAGATACGCAGTATTTT.

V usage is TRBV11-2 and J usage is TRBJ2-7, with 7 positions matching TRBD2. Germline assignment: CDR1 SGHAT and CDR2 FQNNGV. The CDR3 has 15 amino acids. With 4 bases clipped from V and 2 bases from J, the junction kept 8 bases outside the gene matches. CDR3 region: CASSSLVREAYEQYF. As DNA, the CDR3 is TGTGCCAGCAGCTCCCTCGTACGGGAGGCCTACGAGCAGTACTTC.

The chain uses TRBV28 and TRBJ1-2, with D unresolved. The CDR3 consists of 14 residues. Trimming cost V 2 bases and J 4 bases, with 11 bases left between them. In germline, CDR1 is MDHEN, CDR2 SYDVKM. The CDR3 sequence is CASSLGQLSYGYTF. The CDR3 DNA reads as TGTGCCAGCAGTTTAGGGCAGCTGAGCTATGGCTACACCTTC.

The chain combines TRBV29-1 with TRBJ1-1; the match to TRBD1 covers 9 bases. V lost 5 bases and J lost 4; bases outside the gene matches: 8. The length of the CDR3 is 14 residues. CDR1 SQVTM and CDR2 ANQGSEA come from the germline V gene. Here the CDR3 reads CSVHRDRDVTEAFF. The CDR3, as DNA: TGCAGCGTTCACCGGGACAGGGATGTCACTGAAGCTTTCTTT.

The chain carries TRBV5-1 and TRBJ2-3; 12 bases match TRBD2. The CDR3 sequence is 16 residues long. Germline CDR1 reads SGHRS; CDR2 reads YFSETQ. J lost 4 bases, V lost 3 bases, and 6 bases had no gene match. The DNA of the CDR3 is TGCGCCAGCAGCTCTAGCGGGAGGGCCGGGTCAGATACGCAGTATTTT. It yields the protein CASSSSGRAGSDTQYF. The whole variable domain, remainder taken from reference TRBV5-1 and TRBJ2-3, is KAGVTQTPRYLIKTRGQQVTLSCSPISGHRSVSWYQQTPGQGLQFLFEYFSETQRNKGNFPGRFSGRQFSNSRSEMNVSTLELGDSALYLCASSSSGRAGSDTQYFGPGTRLTVL.